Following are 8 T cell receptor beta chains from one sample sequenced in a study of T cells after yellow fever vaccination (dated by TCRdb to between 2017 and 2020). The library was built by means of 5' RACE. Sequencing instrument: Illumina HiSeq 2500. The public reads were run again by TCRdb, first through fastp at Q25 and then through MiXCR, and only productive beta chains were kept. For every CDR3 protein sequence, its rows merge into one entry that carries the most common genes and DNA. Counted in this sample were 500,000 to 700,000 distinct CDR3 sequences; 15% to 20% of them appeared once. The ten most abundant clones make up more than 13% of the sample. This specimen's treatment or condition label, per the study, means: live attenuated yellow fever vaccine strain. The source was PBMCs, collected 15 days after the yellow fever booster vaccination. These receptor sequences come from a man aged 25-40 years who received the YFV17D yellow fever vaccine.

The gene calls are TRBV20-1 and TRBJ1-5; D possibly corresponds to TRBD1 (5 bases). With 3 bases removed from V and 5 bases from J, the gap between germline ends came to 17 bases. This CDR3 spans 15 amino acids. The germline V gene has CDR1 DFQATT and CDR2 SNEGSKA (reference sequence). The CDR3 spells CSASRQPMWDQPQHF. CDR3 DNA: TGCAGTGCTAGCCGACAGCCTATGTGGGATCAGCCCCAGCATTTT.

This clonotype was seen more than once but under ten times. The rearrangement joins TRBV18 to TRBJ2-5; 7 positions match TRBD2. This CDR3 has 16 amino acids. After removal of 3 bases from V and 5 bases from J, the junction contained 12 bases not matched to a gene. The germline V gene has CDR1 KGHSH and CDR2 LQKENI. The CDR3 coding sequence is TGTGCCAGCTCACCGTTTCGCACGGGGGGATCCGAGACCCAGTACTTC. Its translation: CASSPFRTGGSETQYF.

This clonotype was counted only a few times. The CDR3 region has the DNA TGTGCCGTCGGGGCGTATGAGCAGTTCTTC. This encodes CAVGAYEQFF. This sequence joins TRBV12-3 or TRBV12-4 and TRBJ2-1; D could derive from TRBD1 or TRBD2 (5 bases each). This CDR3 has 10 residues. V was shortened by 11 bases and J by 8 bases, with 10 bases between the two germline ends.

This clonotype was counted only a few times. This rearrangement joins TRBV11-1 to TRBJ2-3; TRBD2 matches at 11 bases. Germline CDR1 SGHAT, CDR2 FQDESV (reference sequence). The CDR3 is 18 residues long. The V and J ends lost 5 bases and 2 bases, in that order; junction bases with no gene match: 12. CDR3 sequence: CASSRSLLAGVTTDTQYF. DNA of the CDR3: TGTGCCAGCAGCCGCTCTCTACTAGCGGGAGTAACCACAGATACGCAGTATTTT.

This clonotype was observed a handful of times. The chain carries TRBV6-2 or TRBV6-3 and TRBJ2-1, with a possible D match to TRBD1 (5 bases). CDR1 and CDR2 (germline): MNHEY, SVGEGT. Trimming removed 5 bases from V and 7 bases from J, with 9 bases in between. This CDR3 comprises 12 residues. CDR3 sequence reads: CASSGRQNEQFF. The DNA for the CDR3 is TGTGCCAGCAGTGGTAGACAGAATGAGCAGTTCTTC.

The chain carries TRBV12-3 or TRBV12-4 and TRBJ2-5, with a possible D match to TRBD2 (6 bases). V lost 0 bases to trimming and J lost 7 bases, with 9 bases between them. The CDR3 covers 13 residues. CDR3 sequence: CASSLARGGTQYF. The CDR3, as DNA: TGTGCCAGCAGTTTAGCGCGGGGTGGGACCCAGTACTTC.

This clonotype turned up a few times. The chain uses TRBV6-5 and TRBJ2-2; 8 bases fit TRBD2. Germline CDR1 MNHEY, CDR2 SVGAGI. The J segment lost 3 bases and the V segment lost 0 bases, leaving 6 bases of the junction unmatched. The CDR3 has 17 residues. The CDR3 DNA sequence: TGTGCCAGCAGTTACTCGTCGGCGGGAGGATACACCGGGGAGCTGTTTTTT. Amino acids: CASSYSSAGGYTGELFF.

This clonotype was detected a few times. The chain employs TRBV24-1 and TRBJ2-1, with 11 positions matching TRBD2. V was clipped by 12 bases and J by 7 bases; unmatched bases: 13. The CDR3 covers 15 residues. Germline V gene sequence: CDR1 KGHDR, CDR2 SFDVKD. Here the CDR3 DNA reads TGTGCCGCGATGACTAGCGGGGCGGGAGGGAATGAGCAGTTCTTC. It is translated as CAAMTSGAGGNEQFF.